The TCR beta chain described here comes from a study of blood T cell repertoires in COVID-19. Study-level background: The United States, Italy and Spain were the sources of the acute and convalescent COVID-19 samples. T cells, B-cell-depleted T cells, or PBMCs supplied cDNA or gDNA.

The CDR3 is made up of 17 amino acids. Germline V gene lookup returns CDR1 SEHNR and CDR2 FQNEAQ (reference sequence). V was clipped by 1 base and J by 0 bases, with 13 bases between them. Original processing notes: How many nucleated cells were present was estimated from reference gene primer amplification. Clones were sequenced by immunoSEQ multiplex PCR, and TCRdb holds only the in-frame ones, with some missing. That table is the source of V, J and clone size, and D and trimming were worked out from the DNA. The sample carries 200,000 or so clones, roughly 80% recorded once. The TCR comes from a man between 60 and 75 years old with active or convalescent COVID-19. Sequences were obtained from peripheral blood. This sequence joins TRBV7-9 and TRBJ1-3; no definite D call. CDR3 nucleotide sequence: TGTGCCAGCAGCTTAGGTGGAGGACTCAACTCTGGAAACACCATATATTTT. Protein product: CASSLGGGLNSGNTIYF.